The rows below give T cell receptor beta chains drawn from one sample of a study of regulatory T cells in long-lasting Graves disease. TCRdb re-called the multiplex PCR reads with MiXCR, one entry per CDR3 protein. The repertoire holds roughly 500,000 distinct CDR3 sequences, approximately 23% seen once, with roughly 13% in the top ten. The source was peripheral blood mononuclear cells (PBMCs), collected when the disease was refractory, from a patient treated with antithyroid drugs. These receptors originate from a female donor with Graves disease. Each CDR3 is given without its conserved first and last residue. The order of the fields is CDR3 protein, clone size, J gene, D gene, V gene. D genes are given only for firm matches. Clone size is given for some rows only: seen once, a few or many times, or a class if the clone is expanded.

ASSYLENTEAF many TRBJ1-1 - TRBV6-5
AWSATGFGEKLF - TRBJ1-4 TRBD1 TRBV30
ASSLRLGGQPQH - TRBJ1-5 - TRBV28
ASSPYRGRGTEAF - TRBJ1-1 - TRBV28
SVETGELF few TRBJ2-2 - TRBV29-1
ASSQETGEAF few TRBJ1-1 TRBD1 TRBV3-1
ASSRGPGDIQY - TRBJ2-4 - TRBV6-4
ATSRNTEAF many TRBJ1-1 - TRBV28
ASRGQLYGYT many TRBJ1-2 TRBD1 TRBV12-3/TRBV12-4
ASSQGRKQF once TRBJ2-1 - TRBV6-2/TRBV6-3